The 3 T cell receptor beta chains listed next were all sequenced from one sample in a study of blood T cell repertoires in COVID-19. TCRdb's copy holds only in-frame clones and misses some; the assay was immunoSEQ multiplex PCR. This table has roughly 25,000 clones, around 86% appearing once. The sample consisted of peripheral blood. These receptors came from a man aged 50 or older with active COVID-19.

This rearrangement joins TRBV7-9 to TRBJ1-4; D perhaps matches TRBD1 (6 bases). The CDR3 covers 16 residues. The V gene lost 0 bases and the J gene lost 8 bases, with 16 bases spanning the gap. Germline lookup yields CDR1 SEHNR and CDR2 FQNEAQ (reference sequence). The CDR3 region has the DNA TGTGCCAGCAGCTTAGCCCCGCAGGGGAGCTCGGAAAAACTGTTTTTT. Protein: CASSLAPQGSSEKLFF. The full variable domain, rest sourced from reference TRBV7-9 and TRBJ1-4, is DTGVSQNPRHKITKRGQNVTFRCDPISEHNRLYWYRQTLGQGPEFLTYFQNEAQLEKSRLLSDRFSAERPKGSFSTLEIQRTEQGDSAMYLCASSLAPQGSSEKLFFGSGTQLSVL.

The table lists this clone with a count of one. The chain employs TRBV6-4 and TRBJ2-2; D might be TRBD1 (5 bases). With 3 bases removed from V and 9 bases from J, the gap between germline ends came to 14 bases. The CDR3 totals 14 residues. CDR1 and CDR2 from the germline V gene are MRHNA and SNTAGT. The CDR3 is CASSEGVSGRELFF. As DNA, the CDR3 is TGTGCCAGCAGTGAAGGGGTTTCGGGCCGGGAGCTGTTTTTT.

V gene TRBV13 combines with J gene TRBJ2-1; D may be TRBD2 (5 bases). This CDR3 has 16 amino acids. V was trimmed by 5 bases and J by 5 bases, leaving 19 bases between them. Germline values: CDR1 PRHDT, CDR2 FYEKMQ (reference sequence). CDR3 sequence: CASSPLDFYINNEQFF. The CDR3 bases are TGTGCCAGCAGCCCCCTGGACTTTTATATTAACAATGAGCAGTTCTTC.